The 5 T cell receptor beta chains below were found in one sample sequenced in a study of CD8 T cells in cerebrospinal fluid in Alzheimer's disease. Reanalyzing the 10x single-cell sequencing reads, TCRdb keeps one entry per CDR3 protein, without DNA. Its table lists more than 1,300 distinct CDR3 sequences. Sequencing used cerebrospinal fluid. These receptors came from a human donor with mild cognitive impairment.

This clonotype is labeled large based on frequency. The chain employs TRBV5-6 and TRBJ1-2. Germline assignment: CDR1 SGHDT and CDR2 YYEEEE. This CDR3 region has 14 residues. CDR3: CASSPPTQSYGYTF. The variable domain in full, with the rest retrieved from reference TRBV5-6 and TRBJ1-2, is DAGVTQSPTHLIKTRGQQVTLRCSPKSGHDTVSWYQQALGQGPQFIFQYYEEEERQRGNFPDRFSGHQFPNYSSELNVNALLLGDSALYLCASSPPTQSYGYTFGSGTRLTVV.

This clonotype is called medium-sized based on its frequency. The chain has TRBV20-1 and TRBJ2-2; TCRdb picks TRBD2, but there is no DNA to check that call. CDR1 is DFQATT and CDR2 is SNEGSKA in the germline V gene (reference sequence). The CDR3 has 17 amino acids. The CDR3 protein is CSARALAGGQGTGELFF.

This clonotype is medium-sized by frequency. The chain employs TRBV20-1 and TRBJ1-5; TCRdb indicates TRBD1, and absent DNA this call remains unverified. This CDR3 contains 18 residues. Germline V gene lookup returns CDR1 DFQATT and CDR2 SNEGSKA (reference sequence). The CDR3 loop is CSAKDRVGIAISNQPQHF.

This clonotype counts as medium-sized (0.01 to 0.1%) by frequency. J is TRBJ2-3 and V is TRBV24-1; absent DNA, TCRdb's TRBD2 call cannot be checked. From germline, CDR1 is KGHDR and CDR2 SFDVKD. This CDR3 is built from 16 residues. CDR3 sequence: CATSDLGREDTDTQYF.

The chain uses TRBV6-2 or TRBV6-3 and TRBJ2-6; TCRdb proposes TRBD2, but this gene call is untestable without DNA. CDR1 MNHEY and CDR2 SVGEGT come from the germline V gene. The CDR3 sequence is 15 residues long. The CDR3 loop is CASHDAGSGANVLTF.